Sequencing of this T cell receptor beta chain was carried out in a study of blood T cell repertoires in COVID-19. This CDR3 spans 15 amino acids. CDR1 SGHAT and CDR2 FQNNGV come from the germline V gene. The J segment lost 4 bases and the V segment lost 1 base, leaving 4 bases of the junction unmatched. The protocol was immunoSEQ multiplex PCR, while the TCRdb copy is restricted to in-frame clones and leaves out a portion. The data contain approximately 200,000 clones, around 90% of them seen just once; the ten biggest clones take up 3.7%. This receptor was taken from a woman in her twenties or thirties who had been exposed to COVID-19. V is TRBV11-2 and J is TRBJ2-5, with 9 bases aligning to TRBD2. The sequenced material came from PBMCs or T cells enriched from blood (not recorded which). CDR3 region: CASSLGLAEGETQYF. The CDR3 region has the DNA TGTGCCAGCAGCTTAGGACTAGCGGAGGGAGAGACCCAGTACTTC.